This T cell receptor (beta chain) was sequenced in a study of T cell clonotyping in hematopoietic cell transplantation. The overall study: Cytoreduction preceded collection of pretransplant recipient samples.

Study-level points and caveats: At the given depth, recipient repertoires were over 95% de novo clonotypes. Pathologically expanded recipient clonotypes increased progressively from day 30 to day 180 as diversity fell.

The method was immunoSEQ multiplex PCR; TCRdb's version includes in-frame clones alone and lacks a portion of them. The table has 30,000 to 40,000 clones, 85% to 95% seen once; the top ten hold around 1.6%. A note on this clone: What it binds is unknown.

Time point meaning: recipient sample about 28 days before transplant, after cytoreduction. Recipient blood drawn about 28 days pretransplant and days 30, 100, 180 after. The CDR3 extends over 15 amino acids. Germline lookup yields CDR1 LGHNA and CDR2 YSLEER. Between the trimmed V and J ends, which lost 3 bases and 4 bases, there was a span of 15 bases. The TCR comes from a man between 35 and 55 years old with chronic myeloid leukemia. Some clones in this sample may be carry-over from other donors' samples. The sample was peripheral blood mononuclear cells, taken before stem cell transplant. J is TRBJ1-2 and V is TRBV4-3; D gene ambiguous. The CDR3 region has the DNA TGCGCCAGCAGCCAGGGATGGCAGACTACCTATGGCTACACCTTC. This sequence encodes CASSQGWQTTYGYTF.